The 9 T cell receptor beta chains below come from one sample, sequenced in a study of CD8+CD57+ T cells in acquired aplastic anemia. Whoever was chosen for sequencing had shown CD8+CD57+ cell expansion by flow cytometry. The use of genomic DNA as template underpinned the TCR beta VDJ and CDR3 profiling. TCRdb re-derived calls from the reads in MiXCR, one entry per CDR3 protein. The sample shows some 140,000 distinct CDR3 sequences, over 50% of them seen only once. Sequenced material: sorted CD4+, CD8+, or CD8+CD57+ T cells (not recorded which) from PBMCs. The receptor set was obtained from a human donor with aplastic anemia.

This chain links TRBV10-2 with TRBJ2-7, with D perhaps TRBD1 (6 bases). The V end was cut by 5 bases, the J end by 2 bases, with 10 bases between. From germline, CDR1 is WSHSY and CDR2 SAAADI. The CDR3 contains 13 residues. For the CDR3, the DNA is TGCGCCAGCAGTACAGGGTTGCCCTACGAGCAGTACTTC. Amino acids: CASSTGLPYEQYF.

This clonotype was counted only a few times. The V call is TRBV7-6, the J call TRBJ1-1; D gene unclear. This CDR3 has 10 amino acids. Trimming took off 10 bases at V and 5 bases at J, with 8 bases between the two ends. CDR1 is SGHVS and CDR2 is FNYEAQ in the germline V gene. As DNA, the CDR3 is TGTGCCACAGGCGGGACTGAAGCTTTCTTT. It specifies CATGGTEAFF.

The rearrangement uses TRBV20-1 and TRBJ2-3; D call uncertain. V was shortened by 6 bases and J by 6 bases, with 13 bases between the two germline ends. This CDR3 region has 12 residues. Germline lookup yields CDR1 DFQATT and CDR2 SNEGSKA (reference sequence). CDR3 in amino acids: CSALPTVDTQYF. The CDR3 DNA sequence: TGCAGTGCCCTTCCCACGGTTGATACGCAGTATTTT.

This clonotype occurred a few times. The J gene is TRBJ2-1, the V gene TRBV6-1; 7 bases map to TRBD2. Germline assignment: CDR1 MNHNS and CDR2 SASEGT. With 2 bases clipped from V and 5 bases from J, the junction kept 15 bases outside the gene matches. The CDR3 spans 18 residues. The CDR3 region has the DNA TGTGCCAGCAGTGAATGGGGAGAGCGGGGTGATCTTAACAATGAGCAGTTCTTC. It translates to CASSEWGERGDLNNEQFF.

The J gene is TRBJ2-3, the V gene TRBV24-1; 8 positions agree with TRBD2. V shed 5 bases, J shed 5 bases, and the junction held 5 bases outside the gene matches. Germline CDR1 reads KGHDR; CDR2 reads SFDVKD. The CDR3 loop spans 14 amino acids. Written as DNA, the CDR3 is TGTGCCACCAGTGCGAGCGGGAGAGAAGATACGCAGTATTTT. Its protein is CATSASGREDTQYF.

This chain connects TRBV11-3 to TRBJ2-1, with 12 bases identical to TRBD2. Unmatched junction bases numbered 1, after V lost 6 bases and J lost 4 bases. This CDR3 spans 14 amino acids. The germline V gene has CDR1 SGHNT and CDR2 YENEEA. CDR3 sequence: CASSLAGGYNEQFF. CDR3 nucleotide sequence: TGTGCCAGCAGTCTAGCGGGGGGGTACAATGAGCAGTTCTTC.

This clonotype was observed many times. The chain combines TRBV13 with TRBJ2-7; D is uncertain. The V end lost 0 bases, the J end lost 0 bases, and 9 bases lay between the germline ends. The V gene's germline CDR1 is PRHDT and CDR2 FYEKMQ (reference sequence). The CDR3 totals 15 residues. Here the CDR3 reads CASSLGVGSSYEQYF. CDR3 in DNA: TGTGCCAGCAGCTTAGGCGTGGGTAGCTCCTACGAGCAGTACTTC.

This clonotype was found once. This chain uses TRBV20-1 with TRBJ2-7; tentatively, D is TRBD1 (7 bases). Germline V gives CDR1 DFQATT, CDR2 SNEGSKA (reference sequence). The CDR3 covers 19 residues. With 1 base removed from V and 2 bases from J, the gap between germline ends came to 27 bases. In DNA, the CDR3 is TGCAGTGCTAGAGGACAGGGAGAGGGCCTTAGCGGTCCGCCCTACGAGCAGTACTTC. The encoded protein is CSARGQGEGLSGPPYEQYF.

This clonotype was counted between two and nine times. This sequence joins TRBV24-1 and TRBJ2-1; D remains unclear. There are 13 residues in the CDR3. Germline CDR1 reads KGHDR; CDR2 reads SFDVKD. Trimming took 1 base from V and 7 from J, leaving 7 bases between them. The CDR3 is CATSDFNGNEQFF. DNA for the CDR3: TGTGCCACCAGTGATTTCAATGGGAATGAGCAGTTCTTC.